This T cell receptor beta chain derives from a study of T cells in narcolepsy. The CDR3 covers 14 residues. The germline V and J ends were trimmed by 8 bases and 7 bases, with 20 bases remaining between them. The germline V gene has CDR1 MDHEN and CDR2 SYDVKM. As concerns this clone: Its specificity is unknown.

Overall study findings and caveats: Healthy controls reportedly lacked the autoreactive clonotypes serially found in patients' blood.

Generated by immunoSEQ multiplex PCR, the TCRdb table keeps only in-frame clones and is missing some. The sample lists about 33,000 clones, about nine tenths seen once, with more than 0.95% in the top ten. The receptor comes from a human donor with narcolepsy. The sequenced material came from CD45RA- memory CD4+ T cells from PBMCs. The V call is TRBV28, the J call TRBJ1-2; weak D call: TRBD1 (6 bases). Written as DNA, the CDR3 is TGTGCCAGCGGACGACCAACACAGGGTTCTGGCTACACCTTC. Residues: CASGRPTQGSGYTF.